This T cell receptor beta chain was recorded in a study of radiation and T cells in renal cell carcinoma. Profiling relied on immunoSEQ multiplex PCR, and the TCRdb table lists in-frame clones only, not all of them. The repertoire has about 100,000 clones, roughly 82% of them found once; the top ten carry 6.5% to 8%. Noted time point: blood 4 weeks post-SBRT, at nephrectomy. Treatment described: 15 Gy SBRT to primary tumor, nephrectomy 4 weeks later. Nephrectomy followed 15 Gy stereotactic body radiation by 4 weeks. The patient's renal cell carcinoma had clear cell pathology. About this clone itself: What it binds is unknown.

Study observations and caveats: No pretreatment tumor biopsies were available for baseline clonotypes. Top tumor clonotypes rose in blood 2 weeks post-radiation, then contracted.

CDR1 is MNHNY, CDR2 SVGAGI, per germline (reference sequence). Trimming removed 6 bases at V and 6 bases at J, with 5 bases between. The CDR3 consists of 11 residues. The sample consisted of blood, taken from a patient whose treatment included radiotherapy and nephrectomy. This chain connects TRBV6-6 to TRBJ2-2; no firm D call. The source of this sequence is a man aged 60 to 69 with renal cell carcinoma. CDR3 protein: CASSSPGELFF. The CDR3 coding sequence is TGTGCCAGCAGCTCCCCCGGGGAGCTGTTTTTT.